These 15 T cell receptor beta chains came from one sample sequenced in a study of beta chain features in type 1 diabetes. Isolated RNA was reverse transcribed in full, so expressed TCRB transcripts were sequenced. This table comes from immunoSEQ multiplex PCR, and its TCRdb copy is limited to in-frame clones, with some not included. This table has 300,000 or so clones, roughly 8% appearing once. Specimen: central memory CD4+ T cells from blood. These receptors originate from a young woman in good health.

The chain links TRBV6-1 to TRBJ2-5; no firm D call. The V gene's germline CDR1 is MNHNS and CDR2 SASEGT. The CDR3 runs to 12 residues. Trimming took off 10 bases at V and 5 bases at J, with 14 bases between the two ends. The CDR3 nucleotides read TGTGCCATTTCGATGAGTTGGGAGACCCAGTACTTC. This sequence encodes CAISMSWETQYF.

This rearrangement joins TRBV7-6 to TRBJ2-1; 7 bases align to TRBD2. The V gene end was trimmed by 1 base and the J gene end by 8 bases; junction bases not matched to a gene: 11. The germline V gene encodes CDR1 SGHVS and CDR2 FNYEAQ. This CDR3 is built from 16 residues. Here the CDR3 reads CASSLEAGTTRDEQFF. The CDR3 DNA reads TGTGCCAGCAGCTTAGAGGCCGGGACTACACGTGATGAGCAGTTCTTC. Full variable domain (missing parts from reference TRBV7-6 and TRBJ2-1): GAGVSQSPRYKVTKRGQDVALRCDPISGHVSLYWYRQALGQGPEFLTYFNYEAQQDKSGLPNDRFSAERPEGSISTLTIQRTEQRDSAMYRCASSLEAGTTRDEQFFGPGTRLTVL.

The genes are TRBV6-6 and TRBJ2-1; D unclear. In germline, CDR1 is MNHNY, CDR2 SVGAGI (reference sequence). Trimming stripped 6 bases from V and 0 bases from J, with 6 bases between. The CDR3 extends over 13 amino acids. Here the CDR3 reads CASSLSSYNEQFF. The CDR3 nucleotides read TGTGCCAGCAGCTTAAGCTCCTACAATGAGCAGTTCTTC.

This clone turned up a few times. The chain employs TRBV28 and TRBJ2-1, with D unclear. V was shortened by 2 bases and J by 9 bases, with 11 bases between the two germline ends. The CDR3 extends over 13 amino acids. Germline loops: CDR1 MDHEN, CDR2 SYDVKM. Here the CDR3 DNA reads TGTGCCAGCAGTTTAGCTGAGTCGGGTGAGCAGTTCTTC. This sequence encodes CASSLAESGEQFF. Filled out from reference TRBV28 and TRBJ2-1, the complete variable domain reads DVKVTQSSRYLVKRTGEKVFLECVQDMDHENMFWYRQDPGLGLRLIYFSYDVKMKEKGDIPEGYSVSREKKERFSLILESASTNQTSMYLCASSLAESGEQFFGPGTRLTVL.

The V and J genes are TRBV7-2 and TRBJ2-7, with TRBD2 matching over 7 bases. The CDR3 totals 14 residues. The junction had 7 bases not matched to a gene; V was cut back by 5 bases and J by 3 bases. Germline-derived CDR1 and CDR2 are SGHTA and FQGNSA. The CDR3 loop reads CASSPQREGYEQYF. The CDR3 coding sequence is TGTGCCAGCAGCCCGCAGAGGGAGGGCTACGAGCAGTACTTC. Full variable domain (missing parts from reference TRBV7-2 and TRBJ2-7): GAGVSQSPSNKVTEKGKDVELRCDPISGHTALYWYRQSLGQGLEFLIYFQGNSAPDKSGLPSDRFSAERTGGSVSTLTIQRTQQEDSAVYLCASSPQREGYEQYFGPGTRLTVT.

This clone was found a few times. This sequence joins TRBV29-1 and TRBJ1-2; D unclear. V was clipped by 0 bases and J by 2 bases, with 10 bases between them. Germline V gene data show CDR1 as SQVTM and CDR2 as ANQGSEA. The CDR3 length is 14 residues. The CDR3 sequence: CSVEERGSNYGYTF. CDR3 DNA: TGCAGCGTTGAAGAGAGAGGTTCCAACTATGGCTACACCTTC. The full variable domain, its missing parts supplied by reference TRBV29-1 and TRBJ1-2, is SAVISQKPSRDICQRGTSLTIQCQVDSQVTMMFWYRQQPGQSLTLIATANQGSEATYESGFVIDKFPISRPNLTFSTLTVSNMSPEDSSIYLCSVEERGSNYGYTFGSGTRLTVV.

This sequence joins TRBV5-4 and TRBJ1-4; TRBD1 matches 7 bases. This CDR3 region has 15 residues. J lost 3 bases, V lost 5 bases, and 7 bases had no gene match. Germline-derived CDR1 and CDR2 are SGHNT and YYREEE (reference sequence). In nucleotides, the CDR3 is TGTGCCAGCAGAGAACAGGGGATGCCTAATGAAAAACTGTTTTTT. This gives the protein CASREQGMPNEKLFF.

CDR3 region: CASSIQAGGIAAYEQYF. The CDR3 nucleotides are TGTGCCAGTAGTATCCAAGCAGGGGGGATAGCAGCCTACGAGCAGTACTTC. The chain uses TRBV19 and TRBJ2-7, with D perhaps TRBD1 (7 bases). The CDR3 spans 17 residues. Trimming cost V 3 bases and J 2 bases, with 20 bases left between them. From germline, CDR1 is LNHDA and CDR2 SQIVND (reference sequence).

The V and J genes are TRBV2 and TRBJ2-1, with D unclear. Trimming cost V 2 bases and J 16 bases, with 12 bases left between them. CDR1 and CDR2 (germline): SNHLY, FYNNEI. The CDR3 extends over 11 amino acids. The CDR3, as DNA: TGTGCCAGCAGTGAACTAAAACCTGACTTCTTC. Translating gives CASSELKPDFF.

This clone has more than one count but fewer than ten. The chain links TRBV4-2 to TRBJ2-3; D assignment may be TRBD1 or TRBD2 (5 bases each). The CDR3 loop spans 14 amino acids. Germline CDR1 LGHNA, CDR2 YNFKEQ. The V gene lost 0 bases and the J gene lost 5 bases, with 9 bases spanning the gap. In DNA, the CDR3 is TGTGCCAGCAGCCAAGATCCAGGGAGAGATACGCAGTATTTT. Protein sequence: CASSQDPGRDTQYF.

This clone was observed a handful of times. This chain connects TRBV5-6 to TRBJ2-5, with D hard to call. CDR1 and CDR2 (germline): SGHDT, YYEEEE. The CDR3 length is 15 residues. V gave up 4 bases and J gave up 0 bases, with 13 bases separating them. The chain's CDR3 is CASSNTLWYQETQYF. CDR3 coding DNA: TGTGCCAGCAGCAATACCTTGTGGTACCAAGAGACCCAGTACTTC.

This clone has more than one count but fewer than ten. This chain uses TRBV2 with TRBJ1-5, with TRBD1 as a possible D gene (6 bases). The CDR3 contains 13 residues. Looked up from germline, CDR1 is SNHLY and CDR2 is FYNNEI. Deletions cut 7 bases from V and 4 bases from J, with 11 bases between. DNA of the CDR3: TGTGCCAGCACAGGGGTGTGGAATCAGCCCCAGCATTTT. It is translated as CASTGVWNQPQHF.

J is TRBJ2-3 and V is TRBV5-1, with 7 bases matching TRBD1. This CDR3 has 16 amino acids. V gave up 0 bases and J gave up 2 bases; unmatched junction bases: 6. Germline lookup yields CDR1 SGHRS and CDR2 YFSETQ. The CDR3 region has the DNA TGCGCCAGCAGCTTGGGGGGACAGACCTACACAGATACGCAGTATTTT. It encodes CASSLGGQTYTDTQYF. Together with reference TRBV5-1 and TRBJ2-3, the CDR3 gives the full variable domain: KAGVTQTPRYLIKTRGQQVTLSCSPISGHRSVSWYQQTPGQGLQFLFEYFSETQRNKGNFPGRFSGRQFSNSRSEMNVSTLELGDSALYLCASSLGGQTYTDTQYFGPGTRLTVL.

The rearrangement links TRBV2 to TRBJ1-2; D gene unclear. This CDR3 region has 14 residues. Trimming shortened V by 5 bases and J by 0 bases, and 10 bases separated the two germline ends. The germline gives CDR1 SNHLY, CDR2 FYNNEI. CDR3: CASSPDGTNYGYTF. The CDR3 DNA reads TGTGCCAGCAGTCCGGACGGCACTAACTATGGCTACACCTTC.

This clone occurred many times. This sequence joins TRBV18 and TRBJ2-4; D possibly corresponds to TRBD2 (5 bases). From germline, CDR1 is KGHSH and CDR2 LQKENI. The CDR3 has 13 amino acids. V was pared by 3 bases and J by 9 bases, with 12 bases between. The CDR3 reads CASSPAEGGIQYF. The CDR3, as DNA: TGTGCCAGCTCACCCGCTGAGGGTGGCATTCAGTACTTC.